Described below is a single TCR beta chain sequence and its context. The sample is drawn from a study of shared clonotypes between healthy human individuals. V trimming: 6 bases; J trimming: 8 bases; junction bases outside the gene matches: 7. The length of the CDR3 is 13 residues. Germline V gene data show CDR1 as SGHAT and CDR2 as FQNNGV. TCRdb keeps only in-frame clones here, not all; method: immunoSEQ multiplex PCR. This sample yields roughly 2.4 million clones, of which more than 90% are seen a single time; around 0.13% belongs to the top ten. Source material: naive CD4+ T cells sorted from blood. As to subset: CD45RA+ positively selected. This sequence was found in a man aged 18 to 29 in good health. The J gene is TRBJ2-1, the V gene TRBV11-2; 7 positions match TRBD2. The CDR3 DNA reads as TGTGCCAGCAGAATAAGCGGGACCCATGAGCAGTTCTTC. The encoded protein is CASRISGTHEQFF. Complete variable domain (other parts from reference TRBV11-2 and TRBJ2-1): EAGVAQSPRYKIIEKRQSVAFWCNPISGHATLYWYQQILGQGPKLLIQFQNNGVVDDSQLPKDRFSAERLKGVDSTLKIQPAKLEDSAVYLCASRISGTHEQFFGPGTRLTVL.